This passage covers 18 T cell receptor beta chains from one sample sequenced in a study of T cell repertoires in aging, cancer and after chemotherapy. Multiplex touch-down PCR with TRB-A/B primers amplified rearranged V-D-J TRB sequences. In TCRdb, the multiplex PCR reads were re-called with MiXCR into one record per CDR3 protein. The sample contains 10,000 to 15,000 distinct CDR3 sequences, about 40% of which appear only once. The template was genomic DNA from peripheral blood, not RNA. Sequencing was carried out using blood. All receptors derive from a human donor in good health. The donor label of this sample is uncertain.

This clonotype was observed a handful of times. V is TRBV6-4 and J is TRBJ2-3; 8 bases map to TRBD2. The CDR3 runs to 14 residues. CDR1 and CDR2 from the germline V gene are MRHNA and SNTAGT. Germline trimming cut 4 bases from V and 0 bases from J; bases unmatched to any gene: 0. The DNA for the CDR3 is TGTGCCAGCAGTGCTAGCGGGAGCACAGATACGCAGTATTTT. Amino acids: CASSASGSTDTQYF.

V and J are TRBV5-6 and TRBJ1-3; D not certain. V shed 1 base and J shed 4 bases, with 15 bases lying between them. Germline V lookup: CDR1 SGHDT, CDR2 YYEEEE. The CDR3 is made up of 16 amino acids. CDR3 amino acids: CASSLFSLAVGNTIYF. Written as DNA, the CDR3 is TGTGCCAGCAGCTTGTTTTCTTTGGCAGTCGGAAACACCATATATTTT.

This clonotype is classed as medium-sized. The chain uses TRBV19 and TRBJ2-7, with TRBD2 matching over 11 bases. V gave up 3 bases and J gave up 6 bases; unmatched junction bases: 4. The CDR3 has 14 amino acids. Germline CDR1 reads LNHDA; CDR2 reads SQIVND (reference sequence). CDR3 nucleotides: TGTGCCAGTAGTATCCGAGGGACTAGCGGCGAGCAGTACTTC. Its translation is CASSIRGTSGEQYF.

Judged by abundance, this clonotype is medium-sized (0.01 to 0.1%). The rearrangement uses TRBV19 and TRBJ2-7; 7 bases align to TRBD2. Per germline, CDR1 LNHDA and CDR2 SQIVND (reference sequence). This CDR3 region has 12 residues. After removal of 7 bases from V and 6 bases from J, the junction contained 6 bases not matched to a gene. The DNA for the CDR3 is TGTGCCAGTATGAACGGGGGGTCCGAGCAGTACTTC. This gives the protein CASMNGGSEQYF.

Only a few counts were recorded for this clonotype. The V and J genes are TRBV6-2 or TRBV6-3 and TRBJ2-4; D is ambiguous. CDR1 and CDR2 from the germline V gene are MNHEY and SVGEGT. The V end was cut by 6 bases, the J end by 1 base, with 7 bases between. The CDR3 is 13 amino acids. In nucleotides, the CDR3 is TGTGCCAGCAGGAAGAGGGCCAAAAACATTCAGTACTTC. It specifies CASRKRAKNIQYF.

A single count supports this clonotype. The chain has TRBV11-1 and TRBJ2-5; 8 bases fit TRBD2. Germline CDR1 reads SGHAT; CDR2 reads FQDESV (reference sequence). The CDR3 has 14 residues. V was clipped by 8 bases and J by 5 bases; unmatched bases: 10. The CDR3 DNA is TGTGCCAGCGGCGTGGTGGGCGGGGGGGAGACCCAGTACTTC. Encoded protein: CASGVVGGGETQYF. Combining the CDR3 with reference TRBV11-1 and TRBJ2-5 gives the whole variable domain EAEVAQSPRYKITEKSQAVAFWCDPISGHATLYWYRQILGQGPELLVQFQDESVVDDSQLPKDRFSAERLKGVDSTLKIQPAELGDSAMYLCASGVVGGGETQYFGPGTRLLVL.

The V call is TRBV11-2, the J call TRBJ2-3, with 9 bases matching TRBD2. CDR1 is SGHAT, CDR2 FQNNGV, per germline. The V and J ends lost 0 bases and 4 bases, in that order; junction bases with no gene match: 2. This CDR3 has 15 amino acids. CDR3 DNA sequence: TGTGCCAGCAGCTTAGAGGCGGGAGGGTCAGATACGCAGTATTTT. Translated: CASSLEAGGSDTQYF.

This clonotype was seen more than once but under ten times. The chain carries TRBV19 and TRBJ2-3; D is perhaps TRBD1 or TRBD2 (5 bases each). The CDR3 runs to 15 residues. The V end lost 9 bases, the J end lost 2 bases, and 18 bases lay between the germline ends. Germline V gene data show CDR1 as LNHDA and CDR2 as SQIVND (reference sequence). The CDR3 DNA follows: TGTGCCAGATGGAACCCCGGGACGCTCACAGATACGCAGTATTTT. Translating it yields CARWNPGTLTDTQYF. Complete variable domain (other parts from reference TRBV19 and TRBJ2-3): DGGITQSPKYLFRKEGQNVTLSCEQNLNHDAMYWYRQDPGQGLRLIYYSQIVNDFQKGDIAEGYSVSREKKESFPLTVTSAQKNPTAFYLCARWNPGTLTDTQYFGPGTRLTVL.

The genes are TRBV5-6 and TRBJ2-7; 7 nucleotides line up with TRBD1. V lost 7 bases and J lost 2; bases outside the gene matches: 6. The CDR3 covers 13 residues. Germline-derived CDR1 and CDR2 are SGHDT and YYEEEE. CDR3 sequence (DNA): TGTGCCAGCGTCCCCGGGACAGCCTACGAGCAGTACTTC. Amino acids: CASVPGTAYEQYF. Filled out from reference TRBV5-6 and TRBJ2-7, the complete variable domain reads DAGVTQSPTHLIKTRGQQVTLRCSPKSGHDTVSWYQQALGQGPQFIFQYYEEEERQRGNFPDRFSGHQFPNYSSELNVNALLLGDSALYLCASVPGTAYEQYFGPGTRLTVT.

In its sample, this clonotype ranks as medium-sized. This chain joins TRBV19 and TRBJ2-3; D is unclear. Trimming took off 5 bases at V and 9 bases at J, with 21 bases between the two ends. This CDR3 spans 15 amino acids. Germline CDR1 is LNHDA and CDR2 is SQIVND (reference sequence). CDR3 coding DNA: TGTGCCAGTAGTTTGGGGAACTCTTATGTGCCCACGCAGTATTTT. It yields the protein CASSLGNSYVPTQYF.

The V call is TRBV5-4, the J call TRBJ1-2; 9 nucleotides line up with TRBD1. Germline V gives CDR1 SGHNT, CDR2 YYREEE (reference sequence). V lost 6 bases, J lost 8 bases, and 14 bases stayed unmatched. CDR3 length equals 15 residues. The chain's CDR3 is CASIPGQGIIGGYTF. The CDR3 nucleotides are TGTGCCAGCATTCCTGGACAGGGGATTATCGGCGGCTACACCTTC.

This chain connects TRBV12-3 or TRBV12-4 to TRBJ2-2; 8 nucleotides agree with TRBD1. The ends lost 6 bases at V and 5 bases at J; junction bases unmatched: 8. This CDR3 has 15 amino acids. CDR3 residues: CASRPGTGSTGELFF. CDR3 coding DNA: TGTGCCAGCAGACCCGGGACAGGTTCTACCGGGGAGCTGTTTTTT.

Concerning this clonotype: Sequence at one end of the junction differs from germline and may be a read error. The chain employs TRBV20-1 and TRBJ2-3; D may be TRBD2 (6 bases). Germline CDR1 is DFQATT and CDR2 is SNEGSKA (reference sequence). The CDR3 length is 14 residues. CDR3 DNA: TGCAGTCATGGCGACTACCCGGGAGCAGATACGCAGTGTTTT. It specifies CSHGDYPGADTQCF.

CDR3 loop: CASRPDTWNTEAFF. CDR3 sequence (DNA): TGTGCCAGCAGACCCGACACCTGGAACACTGAAGCTTTCTTT. The chain employs TRBV6-5 and TRBJ1-1; no definite D call. CDR1 is MNHEY, CDR2 SVGAGI, per germline. V shed 6 bases and J shed 1 base, with 12 bases lying between them. This CDR3 contains 14 residues.

This clonotype appeared a few times. The gene calls are TRBV6-4 and TRBJ2-6; unclear D gene. Germline CDR1 MRHNA, CDR2 SNTAGT. Trimming cost V 0 bases and J 0 bases, with 6 bases left between them. The length of the CDR3 is 16 residues. CDR3 region: CASSDSGNSGANVLTF. In nucleotides, the CDR3 is TGTGCCAGCAGTGACTCTGGCAACTCTGGGGCCAACGTCCTGACTTTC.

This clonotype was picked up a small number of times. The CDR3 protein is CASSQRDSNEQFF. CDR3 in DNA: TGTGCCAGCAGCCAAAGGGACAGCAATGAGCAGTTCTTC. The gene calls are TRBV5-6 and TRBJ2-1, with TRBD1 identical over 7 bases. The CDR3 has 13 amino acids. V lost 4 bases and J lost 6; bases outside the gene matches: 4. Germline CDR1 and CDR2: SGHDT and YYEEEE.

This chain uses TRBV20-1 with TRBJ2-5; the match to TRBD2 covers 13 bases. Germline CDR1 DFQATT, CDR2 SNEGSKA (reference sequence). J gave up 5 bases and V 6 bases, and 6 bases lay outside the gene matches. The CDR3 totals 14 residues. The CDR3 bases are TGCAGTGCCACTAGCGGGAGGGCCCTGGAGACCCAGTACTTC. Translated, it gives CSATSGRALETQYF.

This clonotype showed up just a few times. V usage is TRBV19 and J usage is TRBJ2-6, with TRBD1 matching over 11 bases. V lost 5 bases, J lost 0 bases, and 0 bases stayed unmatched. CDR3 length equals 16 residues. Looked up from germline, CDR1 is LNHDA and CDR2 is SQIVND (reference sequence). The CDR3 sequence: CASSGTGGSGANVLTF. The CDR3 DNA reads as TGTGCCAGTAGTGGGACAGGGGGCTCTGGGGCCAACGTCCTGACTTTC.